This record looks at one TCR beta chain sequence and its context. Antigen: not known. This entry is derived from a study of memory CD4+ T cells and cytomegalovirus serostatus. Original methodology: After removing out-of-frame reads, 2,204,828 distinct TCRbeta sequences remained. Libraries were prepared by immunoSEQ multiplex PCR; TCRdb keeps only in-frame clonotypes and omits some of them. The D gene and trimming were derived from the DNA, and the V and J assignments and clone size from that table. Altogether about 27,000 clones are present, 75% to 85% being singletons, with the ten largest covering around 0.63%. Study outcomes and limitations: CD4+ memory repertoires contained 67 of 164 reported CMV TCRbeta sequences.

Single viable CD3+CD4+CD8-CD45RO+ cells were sorted as the memory CD4+ T cells. After thawing, CD4+ T cells were positively selected. Germline V CDR1 and CDR2: SGHTA, FQGNSA. Between the trimmed V and J ends, which lost 5 bases and 4 bases, there was a span of 12 bases. The CDR3 is 14 amino acids. The chain uses TRBV7-2 and TRBJ1-3; TRBD1 is a possible D gene (6 bases). The TCR comes from an adult in good health and CMV-seronegative. Specimen: memory CD4+ T cells from blood. The CDR3 region has the DNA TGTGCCAGCAGCCCACAGGGAGTAGGAAACACCATATATTTT. Translating gives CASSPQGVGNTIYF.